This T cell receptor beta chain was captured in a study of identical twins. MiXCR, applied by TCRdb to the 5' RACE reads, yields one record per CDR3 protein. The table includes about 530,000 distinct CDR3 sequences, 20% to 25% detected once. As concerns this clonotype: What it recognizes is unknown. A read error may produce the germline difference seen at one junction end.

Whole-study results and caveats: Donors were not followed over many years; analysis was cross-sectional.

This CDR3 is built from 12 residues. CDR1 and CDR2 (germline): SGHKS, YYEKEE (reference sequence). The same data also went into a second study, on yellow fever vaccine responses in identical twins.

Sequencing used CD4+ T cells sorted from blood. This TCR was sampled from a woman aged 18-29 years in good health. This rearrangement joins TRBV5-5 to TRBJ2-3; D unclear. CDR3 in amino acids: CASSYADRTANF. CDR3 DNA sequence: TGTGCCAGCAGCTACGCGGACCGAACAGCGAATTTT.